Sequencing of this TCR beta chain was carried out in a study of chemoradiotherapy in HPV16-positive cancers. Study-wide context: Functional T-cell assays on two HPV16-positive patients' cells defined candidate HPV-specific clones and common TCR motifs. General study findings and limits: Non-HPV-specific T cells did not expand in tumors during treatment, whereas candidate HPV-specific clones and E7-related motifs did.

This clone has just a few counts. Its cognate antigen is unknown. TCRdb keeps only in-frame clones here, not all; method: immunoSEQ multiplex PCR. The sample holds over 30,000 clones, about 85% seen once. Between the trimmed V and J ends, which lost 8 bases and 0 bases, there was a span of 14 bases. CDR1 is MNHEY and CDR2 is SMNVEV in the germline V gene (reference sequence). This CDR3 is built from 15 residues. Samples were taken several times over chemoradiotherapy. The chain is built from TRBV27 and TRBJ1-5, with D perhaps matching TRBD1 (5 bases). The sequencing used blood, collected from a patient who underwent chemoradiotherapy. This sequence originates from a human donor with HPV-associated anogenital cancer. CDR3 sequence: CASGSGPYSNQPQHF. CDR3 in DNA: TGTGCCAGCGGGTCGGGGCCCTATAGCAATCAGCCCCAGCATTTT.